This passage covers 14 T cell receptor beta chains from one sample sequenced in a study of metastatic and nonmetastatic thyroid tumors. TCRdb re-called the PCR reads through MiXCR. Altogether around 30,000 clones are present, about 15% being singletons, with the ten largest covering about a fifth. There were no patients who had received any treatment before thyroid surgery. The sequencing sample was made of blood. The source is a male donor with papillary thyroid cancer or a benign thyroid nodule (not recorded which). Some clones in this sample may be carry-over from other donors' samples.

This clone was detected ten times or more. V usage is TRBV20-1 and J usage is TRBJ2-3; D is unresolved. Trimming pared 0 bases from V and 2 bases from J, leaving 12 bases between. The CDR3 spans 15 residues. The germline CDR1 and CDR2 sequences are DFQATT and SNEGSKA (reference sequence). The CDR3 loop reads CSAREASRSTDTQYF. The CDR3 coding sequence is TGCAGTGCTAGAGAAGCCAGTCGTTCCACAGATACGCAGTATTTT.

The count of this clone is one. A much larger clonotype is one base distant, so this may be a read error. The V gene is TRBV20-1, the J gene TRBJ1-4; D gene ambiguous. V was cut by 2 bases and J by 7 bases, with 11 bases left in between. The germline CDR1 and CDR2 sequences are DFQATT and SNEGSKA (reference sequence). CDR3 size: 13 residues. The DNA for the CDR3 is TGCAGTGCTAGATGGGGAGGCGGTGAAAAACTGTTTTTT. Its protein product is CSARWGGGEKLFF.

This clone was recorded at least ten times. The gene calls are TRBV3-1 and TRBJ2-2; 7 positions match TRBD2. The CDR3 consists of 15 residues. CDR1 and CDR2 (germline): LGHDT, YNNKEL (reference sequence). The V and J ends lost 5 bases and 8 bases, in that order; junction bases with no gene match: 11. The CDR3 coding sequence is TGTGCCAGCAGCGCCATCGGGGGGAAGAGGGGGGAGCTGTTTTTT. Protein product: CASSAIGGKRGELFF.

The CDR3 DNA reads TGTGCCAGCAGCTCATTTAGGGGAACCACGAGCGAGGAGTTCTTC. Its translation is CASSSFRGTTSEEFF. The chain combines TRBV11-2 with TRBJ2-1; D possibly corresponds to TRBD1 (5 bases). CDR3 size: 15 residues. Germline CDR1 SGHAT, CDR2 FQNNGV. Trimming shortened V by 4 bases and J by 14 bases, and 24 bases separated the two germline ends.

This clone came up many times. V and J are TRBV30 and TRBJ2-3; 8 positions match TRBD2. The CDR3 length is 15 residues. Germline loops: CDR1 GTSNPN, CDR2 SVGIG (reference sequence). The trim removed 1 base at V and 2 bases at J, leaving 5 bases unmatched. CDR3 sequence: CAWSAAGGSTDTQYF. In DNA, the CDR3 is TGTGCCTGGAGTGCGGCGGGAGGATCCACAGATACGCAGTATTTT.

The chain recombines TRBV28 with TRBJ1-2; TRBD1 aligns across 8 bases. V lost 5 bases to trimming and J lost 7 bases; unmatched junction nucleotides: 12. Germline CDR1 is MDHEN and CDR2 is SYDVKM. This CDR3 is built from 15 residues. The CDR3 DNA follows: TGTGCCAGCAGTCTCCAAGGGACAGGACTGACTGGCTACACCTTC. Amino acid sequence: CASSLQGTGLTGYTF.

This clone was seen ten or more times. The V and J genes are TRBV3-1 and TRBJ2-5, with D maybe TRBD1 (6 bases). The V end was cut by 1 base, the J end by 7 bases, with 16 bases between. The CDR3 is made up of 15 amino acids. The germline CDR1 and CDR2 sequences are LGHDT and YNNKEL (reference sequence). This CDR3 is CASSQVAPAQGTQYF. The CDR3 DNA follows: TGTGCCAGCAGCCAAGTAGCCCCGGCACAGGGGACCCAGTACTTC.

To note about this clone: Likely a read error: the CDR3 ends without its conserved phenylalanine or tryptophan. The DNA is left out, because the CDR3 cannot be placed on it with certainty; the CDR3 is given as TCRdb lists it. The V call is TRBV6-2 or TRBV6-3, the J call TRBJ2-3; TRBD2 reflects the table's D call only, with no check against the DNA. The germline CDR1 and CDR2 sequences are MNHEY and SVGEGT. The CDR3 has 13 residues if both end residues are counted. The CDR3 loop reads CASKTGGTDTQSC.

At least ten counts were recorded for this clone. The chain couples TRBV4-1 to TRBJ2-7; 9 bases are a match to TRBD2. The ends lost 5 bases at V and 0 bases at J; junction bases unmatched: 8. Per germline, CDR1 MGHRA and CDR2 YSYEKL. This CDR3 region has 16 residues. CDR3 amino acids: CASSGTSGSRSYEQYF. Written as DNA, the CDR3 is TGCGCCAGCAGCGGTACTAGCGGGTCCCGCTCCTACGAGCAGTACTTC.

This clone has ten or more counts. This chain links TRBV6-1 with TRBJ1-1; 8 bases agree with TRBD1. CDR3 length: 12 residues. CDR1 is MNHNS, CDR2 SASEGT, per germline. With 8 bases clipped from V and 8 bases from J, the junction kept 7 bases outside the gene matches. The CDR3 loop reads CASQGTGMEAFF. The CDR3 DNA is TGTGCCAGCCAGGGGACAGGTATGGAAGCTTTCTTT.

This clone was detected many times. This sequence joins TRBV18 and TRBJ2-7, with D unresolved. Per germline, CDR1 KGHSH and CDR2 LQKENI. The CDR3 loop spans 11 amino acids. V was cut by 2 bases and J by 7 bases, with 6 bases left in between. The CDR3 loop is CASSPGVEQYF. DNA for the CDR3: TGTGCCAGCTCACCAGGGGTTGAGCAGTACTTC.

This clone occurred many times. V and J are TRBV19 and TRBJ2-1; 13 nucleotides match TRBD2. V dropped 3 bases and J dropped 6; count of bases not matched to a gene: 2. Looked up from germline, CDR1 is LNHDA and CDR2 is SQIVND (reference sequence). This CDR3 has 15 residues. CDR3 in amino acids: CASSIRLAGGNEQFF. The CDR3 nucleotides read TGTGCCAGTAGTATTAGACTAGCGGGAGGCAATGAGCAGTTCTTC.

This clone counts as medium-sized. The chain carries TRBV27 and TRBJ2-7, with 12 positions matching TRBD2. V lost 4 bases, J lost 3 bases, and 4 bases stayed unmatched. CDR1 is MNHEY, CDR2 SMNVEV, per germline (reference sequence). The CDR3 spans 15 residues. The CDR3 is CASSSATSGSYEQYF. The DNA for the CDR3 is TGTGCCAGCAGTTCAGCGACTAGCGGGAGCTACGAGCAGTACTTC.

This clone was recorded only once. The chain couples TRBV7-9 to TRBJ2-7; D possibly corresponds to TRBD1 (7 bases). This CDR3 region has 13 residues. V lost 6 bases, J lost 7 bases, and 16 bases lay in between. Germline V lookup: CDR1 SEHNR, CDR2 FQNEAQ (reference sequence). In nucleotides, the CDR3 is TGTGCCAGCAGGCGGGACAGCTCCTTGGAGCAGTACTTC. Protein sequence: CASRRDSSLEQYF.